Listed here are 3 T cell receptor beta chains from one sample, sequenced in a study of cytomegalovirus exposure and HLA in healthy donors. PCR used 60 Vbeta primers and 13 Jbeta primers. The assay was immunoSEQ multiplex PCR, and TCRdb's table has in-frame clones only and misses some. The data contain about 85,000 clones, roughly 80% of them seen just once; the ten biggest clones take up more than 20%. The sample comprised PBMCs. The receptors come from a woman aged 45-60 years in good health and CMV-seropositive.

Only a few counts were recorded for this clone. The V call is TRBV6-1, the J call TRBJ1-1; no reliable D call. Germline CDR1 is MNHNS and CDR2 is SASEGT. The CDR3 has 13 amino acids. Trimming removed 11 bases from V and 5 bases from J, with 18 bases in between. This CDR3 reads CALSGEDWTEAFF. In DNA form, the CDR3 reads TGTGCCCTATCCGGAGAAGACTGGACTGAAGCTTTCTTT.

The chain has TRBV29-1 and TRBJ1-2; D gene ambiguous. The V gene's germline CDR1 is SQVTM and CDR2 ANQGSEA. This CDR3 is built from 15 residues. The V gene lost 4 bases and the J gene lost 0 bases, with 15 bases spanning the gap. Here the CDR3 DNA reads TGCAGCGTTGGTCCGGGGAGTCGTACTAACTATGGCTACACCTTC. It codes for CSVGPGSRTNYGYTF.

The V gene is TRBV6-1, the J gene TRBJ1-6; D is unresolved. CDR1 and CDR2 (germline): MNHNS, SASEGT. V lost 2 bases and J 7 bases, leaving 9 bases between the germline ends. This CDR3 comprises 14 residues. CDR3 protein: CASSEWGANSPLHF. The CDR3 bases are TGTGCCAGCAGTGAATGGGGAGCCAATTCACCCCTCCACTTT.